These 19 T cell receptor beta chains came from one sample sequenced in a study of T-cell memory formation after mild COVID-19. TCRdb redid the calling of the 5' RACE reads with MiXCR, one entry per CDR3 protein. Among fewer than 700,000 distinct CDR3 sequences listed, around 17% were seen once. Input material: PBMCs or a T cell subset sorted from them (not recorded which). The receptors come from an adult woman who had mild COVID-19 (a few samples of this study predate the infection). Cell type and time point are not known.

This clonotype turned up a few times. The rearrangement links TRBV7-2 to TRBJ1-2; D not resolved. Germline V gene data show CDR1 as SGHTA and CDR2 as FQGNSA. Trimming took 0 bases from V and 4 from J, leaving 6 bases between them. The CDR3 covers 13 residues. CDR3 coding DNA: TGTGCCAGCAGCTTAGCTGATCTCTATGGCTACACCTTC. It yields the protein CASSLADLYGYTF.

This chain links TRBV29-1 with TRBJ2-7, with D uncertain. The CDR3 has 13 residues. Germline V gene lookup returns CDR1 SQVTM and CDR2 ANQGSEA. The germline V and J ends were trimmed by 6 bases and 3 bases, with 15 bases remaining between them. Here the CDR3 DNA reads TGCAGCGTGGCAGCCGCCCCCTTCTACGAGCAGTACTTC. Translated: CSVAAAPFYEQYF.

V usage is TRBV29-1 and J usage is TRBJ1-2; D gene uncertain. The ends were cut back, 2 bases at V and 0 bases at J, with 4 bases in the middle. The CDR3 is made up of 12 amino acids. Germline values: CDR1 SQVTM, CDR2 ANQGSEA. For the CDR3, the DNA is TGCAGCGTTGAAATCGCTAACTATGGCTACACCTTC. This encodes CSVEIANYGYTF. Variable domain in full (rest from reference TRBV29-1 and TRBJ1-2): SAVISQKPSRDICQRGTSLTIQCQVDSQVTMMFWYRQQPGQSLTLIATANQGSEATYESGFVIDKFPISRPNLTFSTLTVSNMSPEDSSIYLCSVEIANYGYTFGSGTRLTVV.

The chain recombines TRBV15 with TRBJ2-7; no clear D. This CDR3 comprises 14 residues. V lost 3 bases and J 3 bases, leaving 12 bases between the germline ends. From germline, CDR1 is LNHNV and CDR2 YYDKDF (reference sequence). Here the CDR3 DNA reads TGTGCCACCAGCAGCGGTGGGTTTCTCTACGAGCAGTACTTC. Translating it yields CATSSGGFLYEQYF.

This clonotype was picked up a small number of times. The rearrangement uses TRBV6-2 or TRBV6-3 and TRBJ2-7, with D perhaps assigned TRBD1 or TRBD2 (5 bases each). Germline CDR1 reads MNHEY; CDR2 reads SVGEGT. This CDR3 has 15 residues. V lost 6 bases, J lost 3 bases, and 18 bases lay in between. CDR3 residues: CASRGVGDWDYEQYF. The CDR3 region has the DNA TGTGCCAGCAGGGGAGTGGGGGATTGGGACTACGAGCAGTACTTC.

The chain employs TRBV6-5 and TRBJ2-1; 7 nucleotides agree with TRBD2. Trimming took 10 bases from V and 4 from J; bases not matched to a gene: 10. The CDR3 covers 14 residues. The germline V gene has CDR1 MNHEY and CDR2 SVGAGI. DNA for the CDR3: TGTGCCACGAGAAGCGGGATACCTTACAATGAGCAGTTCTTC. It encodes CATRSGIPYNEQFF.

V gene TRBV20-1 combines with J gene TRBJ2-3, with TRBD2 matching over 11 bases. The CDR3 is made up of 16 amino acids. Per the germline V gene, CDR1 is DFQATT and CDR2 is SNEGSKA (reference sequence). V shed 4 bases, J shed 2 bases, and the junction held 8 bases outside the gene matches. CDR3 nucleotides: TGCAGTGCTAAGGAAACTAGCGGGAGCTTCACAGATACGCAGTATTTT. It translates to CSAKETSGSFTDTQYF.

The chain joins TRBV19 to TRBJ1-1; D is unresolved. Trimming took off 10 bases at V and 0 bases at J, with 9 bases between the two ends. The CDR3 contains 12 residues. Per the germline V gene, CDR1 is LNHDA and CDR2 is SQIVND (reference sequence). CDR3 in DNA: TGTGCCACCACCGCCATGAACACTGAAGCTTTCTTT. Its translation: CATTAMNTEAFF.

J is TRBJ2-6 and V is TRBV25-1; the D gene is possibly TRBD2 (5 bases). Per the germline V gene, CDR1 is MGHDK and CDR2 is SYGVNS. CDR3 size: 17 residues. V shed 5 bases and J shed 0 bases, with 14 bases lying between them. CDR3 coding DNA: TGTGCCAGCAGTCGGACCTCGGGATACTCTGGGGCCAACGTCCTGACTTTC. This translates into CASSRTSGYSGANVLTF.

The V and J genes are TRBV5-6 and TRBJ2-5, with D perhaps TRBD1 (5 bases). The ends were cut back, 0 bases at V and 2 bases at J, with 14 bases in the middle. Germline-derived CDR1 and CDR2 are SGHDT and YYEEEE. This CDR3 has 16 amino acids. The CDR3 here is CASSLEGTGYQETQYF. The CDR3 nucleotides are TGTGCCAGCAGCTTGGAGGGTACAGGATATCAAGAGACCCAGTACTTC.

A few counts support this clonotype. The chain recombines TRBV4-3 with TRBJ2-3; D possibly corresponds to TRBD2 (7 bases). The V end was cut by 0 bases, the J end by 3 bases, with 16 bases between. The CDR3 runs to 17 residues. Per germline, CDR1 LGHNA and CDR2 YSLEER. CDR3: CASSQDRGGRITDTQYF. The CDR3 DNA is TGCGCCAGCAGCCAAGATAGGGGGGGGAGGATTACAGATACGCAGTATTTT.

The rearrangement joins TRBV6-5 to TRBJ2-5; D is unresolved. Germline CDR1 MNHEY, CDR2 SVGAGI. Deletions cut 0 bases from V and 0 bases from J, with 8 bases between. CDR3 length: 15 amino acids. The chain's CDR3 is CASSYSSPYQETQYF. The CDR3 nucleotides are TGTGCCAGCAGTTACTCGAGCCCGTACCAAGAGACCCAGTACTTC.

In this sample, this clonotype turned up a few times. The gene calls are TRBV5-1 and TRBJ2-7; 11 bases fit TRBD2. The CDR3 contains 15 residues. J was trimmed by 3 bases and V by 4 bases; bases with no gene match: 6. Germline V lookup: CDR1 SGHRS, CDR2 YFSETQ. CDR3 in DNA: TGCGCCAGCAGCCGCTTAGCGGGAGGGGGCTACGAGCAGTACTTC. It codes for CASSRLAGGGYEQYF.

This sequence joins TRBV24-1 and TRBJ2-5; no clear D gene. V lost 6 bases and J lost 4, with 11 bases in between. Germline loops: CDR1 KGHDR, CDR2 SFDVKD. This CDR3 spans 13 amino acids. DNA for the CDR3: TGTGCCACCAGTCCCAGTCTGGGAGAGACCCAGTACTTC. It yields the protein CATSPSLGETQYF.

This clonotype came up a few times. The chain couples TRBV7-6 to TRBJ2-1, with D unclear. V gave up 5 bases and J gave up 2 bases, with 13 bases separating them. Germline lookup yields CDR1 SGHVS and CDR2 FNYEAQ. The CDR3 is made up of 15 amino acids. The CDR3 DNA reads TGTGCCAGCAGCCTAAGCCCTTTCCCCTACAATGAGCAGTTCTTC. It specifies CASSLSPFPYNEQFF.

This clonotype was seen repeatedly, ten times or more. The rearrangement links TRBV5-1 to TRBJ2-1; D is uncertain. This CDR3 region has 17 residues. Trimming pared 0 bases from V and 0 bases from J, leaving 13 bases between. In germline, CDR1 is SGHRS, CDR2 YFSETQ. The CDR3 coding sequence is TGCGCCAGCAGCTTGGTGATCGGGCCGCGCTCCTACAATGAGCAGTTCTTC. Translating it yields CASSLVIGPRSYNEQFF.

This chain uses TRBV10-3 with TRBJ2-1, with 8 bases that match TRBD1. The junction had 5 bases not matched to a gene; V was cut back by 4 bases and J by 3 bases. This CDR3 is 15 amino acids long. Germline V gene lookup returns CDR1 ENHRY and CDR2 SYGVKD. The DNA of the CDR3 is TGTGCCATCAGTGGGAGGGGGACAGGCTACAATGAGCAGTTCTTC. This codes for CAISGRGTGYNEQFF.

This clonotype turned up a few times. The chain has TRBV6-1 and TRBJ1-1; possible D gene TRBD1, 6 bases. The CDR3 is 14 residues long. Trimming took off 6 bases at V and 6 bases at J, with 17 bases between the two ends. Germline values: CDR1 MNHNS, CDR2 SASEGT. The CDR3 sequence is CASRRGIEYSEAFF. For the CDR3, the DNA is TGTGCCAGCAGGAGGGGGATTGAGTACTCTGAAGCTTTCTTT.

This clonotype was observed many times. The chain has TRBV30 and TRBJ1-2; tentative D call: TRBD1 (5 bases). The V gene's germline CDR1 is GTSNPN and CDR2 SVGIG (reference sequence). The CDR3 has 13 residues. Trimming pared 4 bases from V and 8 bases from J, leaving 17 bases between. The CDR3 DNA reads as TGTGCCTGGATGCATGGGGGTTTGGGAGGCTACACCTTC. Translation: CAWMHGGLGGYTF.